This passage covers 26 T cell receptor beta chains from one sample sequenced in a study of CD8 T cells in Susac syndrome. Random hexamers were used to reverse transcribe roughly 0.45 to 1 ug of RNA. TCRdb reanalysed the immunoSEQ multiplex PCR reads using MiXCR and keeps one entry per CDR3 protein. This table holds over 150,000 distinct CDR3 sequences, 90% to 96% found once. Material for sequencing was CD4+ T cells from PBMCs. These receptors all stem from a human donor with Susac syndrome.

The J gene is TRBJ2-5, the V gene TRBV5-1; D perhaps matches TRBD2 (5 bases). The V end lost 4 bases, the J end lost 5 bases, and 15 bases lay between the germline ends. This CDR3 contains 14 residues. Per the germline V gene, CDR1 is SGHRS and CDR2 is YFSETQ. CDR3 nucleotides: TGCGCCAGCAGCCCCCTAGCCGGCGCCGAGACCCAGTACTTC. Protein sequence: CASSPLAGAETQYF.

The chain recombines TRBV6-2 or TRBV6-3 with TRBJ1-2, with D uncertain. V was trimmed by 2 bases and J by 4 bases, leaving 14 bases between them. In germline, CDR1 is MNHEY, CDR2 SVGEGT. The CDR3 contains 15 residues. The CDR3 nucleotides are TGTGCCAGCAGTTACGAAAGAACTGCGGGCTATGGCTACACCTTC. Protein: CASSYERTAGYGYTF.

The V gene is TRBV11-1, the J gene TRBJ1-1; 8 nucleotides align to TRBD1. This CDR3 spans 14 amino acids. V shed 4 bases, J shed 5 bases, and the junction held 6 bases outside the gene matches. Per germline, CDR1 SGHAT and CDR2 FQDESV (reference sequence). CDR3 in amino acids: CASSSGQGGTEAFF. DNA for the CDR3: TGTGCCAGCAGCTCAGGACAGGGCGGAACTGAAGCTTTCTTT.

The gene calls are TRBV9 and TRBJ1-2, with 9 bases that match TRBD1. The CDR3 contains 17 residues. Germline assignment: CDR1 SGDLS and CDR2 YYNGEE. J was trimmed by 0 bases and V by 3 bases; bases with no gene match: 9. The CDR3, as DNA: TGTGCCAGCAGCGCAGGAACAGGGGGCTATTCTAACTATGGCTACACCTTC. Amino acid sequence: CASSAGTGGYSNYGYTF.

V usage is TRBV9 and J usage is TRBJ2-3; TRBD1 matches 7 bases. Germline V lookup: CDR1 SGDLS, CDR2 YYNGEE. J was trimmed by 2 bases and V by 2 bases; bases with no gene match: 11. This CDR3 contains 17 residues. CDR3 in amino acids: CASSVFEGALSTDTQYF. The CDR3 region has the DNA TGTGCCAGCAGCGTCTTCGAGGGGGCCCTTTCCACAGATACGCAGTATTTT.

The chain is built from TRBV6-2 or TRBV6-3 and TRBJ2-1; TRBD1 matches 7 bases. V dropped 2 bases and J dropped 9; count of bases not matched to a gene: 4. The CDR3 is 13 amino acids. Per germline, CDR1 MNHEY and CDR2 SVGEGT. CDR3 nucleotides: TGTGCCAGCAGTTACCCCGGACAGGTTGAGCAGTTCTTC. As protein: CASSYPGQVEQFF.

This chain links TRBV19 with TRBJ1-2; D unclear. The V end was cut by 9 bases, the J end by 3 bases, with 5 bases between. In germline, CDR1 is LNHDA, CDR2 SQIVND (reference sequence). The CDR3 is 10 residues long. CDR3 in amino acids: CASRDYGYTF. Here the CDR3 DNA reads TGTGCCAGCCGGGACTATGGCTACACCTTC.

This clonotype is a singleton in its sample. This chain's CDR3 is CASSEVQNTEAFF. The DNA for the CDR3 is TGTGCCAGCAGCGAGGTACAGAACACTGAAGCTTTCTTT. V and J are TRBV7-3 and TRBJ1-1; D is ambiguous. This CDR3 is built from 13 residues. V was trimmed by 5 bases and J by 1 base, leaving 8 bases between them. CDR1 SGHTA and CDR2 FQGTGA come from the germline V gene.

This clonotype appeared a single time. This chain's CDR3 is CASGSSVQGNYGYTF. CDR3 DNA: TGTGCCAGCGGATCCTCGGTCCAGGGAAACTATGGCTACACCTTC. V gene TRBV5-6 combines with J gene TRBJ1-2; the D gene is possibly TRBD1 (5 bases). Germline V gives CDR1 SGHDT, CDR2 YYEEEE. The CDR3 covers 15 residues. Trimming took off 7 bases at V and 2 bases at J, with 18 bases between the two ends.

This clonotype was recorded once. The chain links TRBV13 to TRBJ2-7; TRBD2 is a possible D gene (7 bases). Germline V gene data show CDR1 as PRHDT and CDR2 as FYEKMQ (reference sequence). The CDR3 length is 16 residues. V lost 4 bases and J lost 3, with 19 bases in between. The CDR3 coding sequence is TGTGCCAGCAGCTCTTACAGGGACGGGGGGCTCTACGAGCAGTACTTC. Protein: CASSSYRDGGLYEQYF.

The rearrangement links TRBV20-1 to TRBJ2-5; D not certain. The CDR3 consists of 15 residues. The V gene lost 0 bases and the J gene lost 4 bases, with 15 bases spanning the gap. CDR1 is DFQATT, CDR2 SNEGSKA, per germline (reference sequence). CDR3 sequence: CSARDLGRLLETQYF. The CDR3 DNA reads TGCAGTGCTAGAGATCTTGGACGGCTCCTAGAGACCCAGTACTTC.

The CDR3 here is CASSTDRDYEQYF. The CDR3 DNA reads TGCGCCAGCAGCACAGACAGAGACTACGAGCAGTACTTC. The V and J genes are TRBV5-1 and TRBJ2-7; D is perhaps TRBD1 (5 bases). V was cut by 4 bases and J by 3 bases, with 11 bases left in between. Germline values: CDR1 SGHRS, CDR2 YFSETQ. This CDR3 has 13 amino acids.

V is TRBV19 and J is TRBJ2-6; D is perhaps TRBD1 (5 bases). CDR1 and CDR2 (germline): LNHDA, SQIVND (reference sequence). The germline V and J ends were trimmed by 4 bases and 0 bases, with 10 bases remaining between them. The CDR3 is 16 residues long. Here the CDR3 DNA reads TGTGCCAGTAGTAGGGATCAGGGCTCTGGGGCCAACGTCCTGACTTTC. Its protein is CASSRDQGSGANVLTF.

V and J are TRBV29-1 and TRBJ1-1; 7 nucleotides line up with TRBD1. Germline loops: CDR1 SQVTM, CDR2 ANQGSEA. The CDR3 runs to 17 residues. Losses at the gene ends were 2 bases for V and 3 bases for J; bases not matched to a gene: 15. CDR3 in amino acids: CSVERGQGLSPYTEAFF. CDR3 coding DNA: TGCAGCGTTGAAAGGGGGCAGGGACTTAGTCCCTACACTGAAGCTTTCTTT.

The chain joins TRBV7-9 to TRBJ1-3, with D maybe TRBD1 (5 bases). CDR1 is SEHNR and CDR2 is FQNEAQ in the germline V gene (reference sequence). CDR3 length: 15 residues. V dropped 5 bases and J dropped 2 bases, with 13 bases sitting between them. This chain's CDR3 is CASSTFQGTGNTIYF. The DNA of the CDR3 is TGTGCCAGCAGCACCTTCCAGGGTACTGGAAACACCATATATTTT.

The V call is TRBV9, the J call TRBJ2-3; D unresolved. Trimming left V 0 bases short and J 4 bases short, with 15 bases between. The CDR3 spans 16 residues. Germline-derived CDR1 and CDR2 are SGDLS and YYNGEE. The CDR3 region is CASSVAGRAWADTQYF. Here the CDR3 DNA reads TGTGCCAGCAGCGTAGCGGGTAGGGCCTGGGCAGATACGCAGTATTTT.

The chain couples TRBV5-4 to TRBJ2-5; 8 bases match TRBD1. The junction had 10 bases not matched to a gene; V was cut back by 1 base and J by 5 bases. The CDR3 length is 16 residues. Germline CDR1 reads SGHNT; CDR2 reads YYREEE (reference sequence). CDR3 in amino acids: CASSLSGRGRRETQYF. CDR3 coding DNA: TGTGCCAGCAGCTTGTCTGGCAGGGGGCGAAGGGAGACCCAGTACTTC.

The chain recombines TRBV29-1 with TRBJ2-3; 11 positions agree with TRBD2. The CDR3 is 16 residues long. J lost 0 bases, V lost 7 bases, and 9 bases had no gene match. The V gene's germline CDR1 is SQVTM and CDR2 ANQGSEA. The CDR3 DNA follows: TGCAGCGACCAGACTAGCGGGGTGACTAGCACAGATACGCAGTATTTT. This codes for CSDQTSGVTSTDTQYF.

This clonotype was picked up one time. The rearrangement joins TRBV7-9 to TRBJ1-4; perhaps TRBD1 as D (5 bases). Trimming removed 6 bases at V and 8 bases at J, with 19 bases between. The CDR3 sequence is 15 residues long. Germline CDR1 is SEHNR and CDR2 is FQNEAQ (reference sequence). CDR3 coding DNA: TGTGCCAGCAGTAGGACCCAGGGCATCAACGAAAAACTGTTTTTT. Translation: CASSRTQGINEKLFF.

The J gene is TRBJ2-7, the V gene TRBV7-9, with a tentative D call TRBD2 (6 bases). The CDR3 runs 14 residues. Germline V lookup: CDR1 SEHNR, CDR2 FQNEAQ (reference sequence). Trimming stripped 3 bases from V and 3 bases from J, with 12 bases between. CDR3 region: CASSLRLARYEQYV. CDR3 sequence (DNA): TGTGCCAGCAGCTTGCGGCTAGCGCGCTACGAGCAGTACGTC.

This chain uses TRBV7-2 with TRBJ2-1, with 10 bases lining up with TRBD2. The V gene end was trimmed by 9 bases and the J gene end by 9 bases; junction bases not matched to a gene: 11. The CDR3 spans 14 residues. Germline V lookup: CDR1 SGHTA, CDR2 FQGNSA. The CDR3 bases are TGTGCCAGTGAAACATTAGCGGGAGGAGGTGAGCAGTTCTTC. Translating it yields CASETLAGGGEQFF. The full variable domain, rest sourced from reference TRBV7-2 and TRBJ2-1, is GAGVSQSPSNKVTEKGKDVELRCDPISGHTALYWYRQSLGQGLEFLIYFQGNSAPDKSGLPSDRFSAERTGGSVSTLTIQRTQQEDSAVYLCASETLAGGGEQFFGPGTRLTVL.

V and J are TRBV20-1 and TRBJ2-2, with a weak D call TRBD2 (6 bases). V was cut by 7 bases and J by 3 bases, with 12 bases left in between. This CDR3 has 13 residues. Germline V lookup: CDR1 DFQATT, CDR2 SNEGSKA (reference sequence). CDR3 DNA sequence: TGCAGTGTCATGACTAGAGACACCGGGGAGCTGTTTTTT. As protein: CSVMTRDTGELFF.

This clonotype was counted once. The rearrangement links TRBV19 to TRBJ1-1, with D possibly being TRBD1 (5 bases). This CDR3 is built from 14 residues. V shed 8 bases and J shed 1 base, with 14 bases lying between them. Germline lookup yields CDR1 LNHDA and CDR2 SQIVND (reference sequence). For the CDR3, the DNA is TGTGCCAGTGACGGGACGTACCCGAACACTGAAGCTTTCTTT. It encodes CASDGTYPNTEAFF.

This chain links TRBV6-5 with TRBJ2-1, with a weak D call TRBD1 (5 bases). The length of the CDR3 is 13 residues. V lost 4 bases to trimming and J lost 6 bases, with 10 bases between them. Germline-derived CDR1 and CDR2 are MNHEY and SVGAGI. The CDR3 DNA sequence: TGTGCCAGCAGTTGGGGCAGCCGCAATGAGCAGTTCTTC. It specifies CASSWGSRNEQFF.

The chain carries TRBV12-3 or TRBV12-4 and TRBJ1-6, with D possibly being TRBD1 (5 bases). This CDR3 region has 12 residues. Trimming took off 6 bases at V and 10 bases at J, with 10 bases between the two ends. CDR3 in DNA: TGTGCCAGCAGACCCCGGGACTCACCCCTCCACTTT. The encoded protein is CASRPRDSPLHF.

This clonotype was seen a single time. The rearrangement uses TRBV30 and TRBJ2-7; 7 bases agree with TRBD2. The CDR3 covers 15 residues. Losses at the gene ends were 2 bases for V and 2 bases for J; bases not matched to a gene: 9. Germline V gives CDR1 GTSNPN, CDR2 SVGIG (reference sequence). CDR3 sequence: CAWSRMASGPYEQYF. The CDR3 region has the DNA TGTGCCTGGAGTAGAATGGCTAGCGGACCCTACGAGCAGTACTTC.